This T cell receptor beta chain derives from a study of human T cells and chemical hapten exposure. The study's findings and limits: Each of the donors had alopecia, so their immune responses may not resemble those of healthy people.

Trimming took 4 bases from V and 8 from J; bases not matched to a gene: 13. Germline V gives CDR1 SGHRS, CDR2 YFSETQ. The CDR3 contains 18 residues. The sample's time point: patch test 3, about 24 weeks after DPC sensitization. Treatment here: therapeutic diphenylcyclopropenone sensitization with weekly scalp DPC. The study extracted total RNA from unfractionated whole blood. One entry per CDR3 protein results from TCRdb running MiXCR on the RACE reads. The sample carries about 190,000 distinct CDR3 sequences, under 25% recorded once. With regard to this clonotype: No antigen is known for it.

The sequence was obtained from a woman aged 40 to 50 with alopecia areata. Some clones in this sample may be carry-over from other donors' samples. The V and J genes are TRBV5-1 and TRBJ2-1, with 15 positions matching TRBD2. The sequences come from whole blood, collected in connection with sensitization to the hapten diphenylcyclopropenone (DPC). The chain's CDR3 is CASSPFGLAGGLSDEQFF. The CDR3 DNA follows: TGCGCCAGCAGCCCATTTGGACTAGCGGGAGGGTTATCTGATGAGCAGTTCTTC.